This T cell receptor beta chain was found in a study of T cells in Graves' hyperthyroidism and ophthalmopathy. Study-level points and caveats: Model output signaled ophthalmopathy a median around 6.9 months ahead of onset.

The CDR3 runs 13 residues. With 5 bases removed from V and 6 bases from J, the gap between germline ends came to 13 bases. From germline, CDR1 is ENHRY and CDR2 SYGVKD. For this clonotype: As yet, its antigen is unknown.

Amplification of TCR beta CDR3 regions used RNA as the template. First-round RT-PCR targeting the TCR CDR3 was performed with the HTBI primer set. MiXCR, applied by TCRdb to the multiplex PCR reads, yields one record per CDR3 protein. The repertoire includes roughly 570,000 distinct CDR3 sequences, roughly 50% of them detected once, and about 8.3% sits in the top ten. The clonotype originates from a woman aged 18-29 years with Graves' hyperthyroidism. The chain uses TRBV10-3 and TRBJ1-2; a possible D gene is TRBD1 (5 bases). The material sequenced was peripheral blood or thyroid tissue (not recorded which). The CDR3 DNA follows: TGTGCCATCAGTCGCCGGGGGGTGAATGGCTACACCTTC. Its protein is CAISRRGVNGYTF.